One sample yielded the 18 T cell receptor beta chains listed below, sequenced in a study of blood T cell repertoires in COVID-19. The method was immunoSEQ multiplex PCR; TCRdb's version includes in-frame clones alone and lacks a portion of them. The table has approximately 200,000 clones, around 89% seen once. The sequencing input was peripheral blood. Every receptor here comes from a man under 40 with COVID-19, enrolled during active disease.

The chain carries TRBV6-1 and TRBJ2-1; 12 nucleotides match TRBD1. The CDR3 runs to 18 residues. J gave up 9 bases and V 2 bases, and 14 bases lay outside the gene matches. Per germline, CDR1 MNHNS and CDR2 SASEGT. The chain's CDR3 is CASSEINSGTGGLGEQFF. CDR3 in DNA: TGTGCCAGCAGTGAAATAAATTCCGGGACAGGGGGCTTGGGTGAGCAGTTCTTC.

The CDR3 protein is CASKSGATGQPQHF. In DNA, the CDR3 is TGTGCCAGTAAATCAGGGGCGACCGGGCAGCCCCAGCATTTT. The chain uses TRBV19 and TRBJ1-5, with D possibly being TRBD1 (6 bases). Trimming removed 7 bases from V and 7 bases from J, with 17 bases in between. Germline loops: CDR1 LNHDA, CDR2 SQIVND (reference sequence). The CDR3 extends over 14 amino acids.

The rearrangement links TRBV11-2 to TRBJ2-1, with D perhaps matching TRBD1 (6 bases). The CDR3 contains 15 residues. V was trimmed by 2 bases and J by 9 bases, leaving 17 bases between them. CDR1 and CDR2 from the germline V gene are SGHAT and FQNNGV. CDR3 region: CASSLRLGRDTEQFF. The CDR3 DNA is TGTGCCAGCAGCTTACGACTTGGCAGGGACACTGAGCAGTTCTTC.

Here the CDR3 reads CASSPTPGTGPQPQHF. The DNA of the CDR3 is TGTGCCAGCTCACCAACCCCCGGGACAGGGCCCCAGCCCCAGCATTTT. The chain recombines TRBV18 with TRBJ1-5; 9 bases agree with TRBD1. Germline values: CDR1 KGHSH, CDR2 LQKENI. This CDR3 is built from 16 residues. The ends lost 2 bases at V and 7 bases at J; junction bases unmatched: 9.

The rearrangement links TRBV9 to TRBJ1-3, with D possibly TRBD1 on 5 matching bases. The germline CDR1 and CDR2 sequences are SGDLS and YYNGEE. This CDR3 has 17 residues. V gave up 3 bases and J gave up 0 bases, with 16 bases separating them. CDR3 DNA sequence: TGTGCCAGCAGCGCCACCGTAGACAGTCCCTCTGGAAACACCATATATTTT. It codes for CASSATVDSPSGNTIYF.

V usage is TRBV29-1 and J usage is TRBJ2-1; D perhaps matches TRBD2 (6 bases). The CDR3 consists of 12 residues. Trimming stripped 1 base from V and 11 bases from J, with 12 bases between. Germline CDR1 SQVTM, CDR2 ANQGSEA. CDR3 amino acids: CSVEGRAGQQFF. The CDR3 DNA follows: TGCAGCGTTGAAGGTAGGGCGGGGCAGCAGTTCTTC.

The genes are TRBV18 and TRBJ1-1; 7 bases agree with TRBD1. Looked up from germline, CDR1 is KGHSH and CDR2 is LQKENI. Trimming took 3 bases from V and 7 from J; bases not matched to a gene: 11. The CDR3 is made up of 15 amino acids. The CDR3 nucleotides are TGTGCCAGCTCACCGAGACAGGGAAGGGAAAGTGAAGCTTTCTTT. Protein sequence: CASSPRQGRESEAFF.

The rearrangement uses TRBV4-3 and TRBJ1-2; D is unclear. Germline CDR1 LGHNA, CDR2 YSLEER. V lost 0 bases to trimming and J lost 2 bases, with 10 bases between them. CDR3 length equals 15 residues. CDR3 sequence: CASSQERGTNYGYTF. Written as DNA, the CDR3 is TGCGCCAGCAGCCAAGAAAGAGGCACAAACTATGGCTACACCTTC.

The CDR3 spells CASSSTRDRVSYEQYF. The CDR3 coding sequence is TGTGCCAGCAGCTCGACTAGGGACAGAGTCTCCTACGAGCAGTACTTC. The chain joins TRBV11-2 to TRBJ2-7; tentatively, D is TRBD1 (7 bases). V was clipped by 4 bases and J by 0 bases, with 16 bases between them. Germline V gives CDR1 SGHAT, CDR2 FQNNGV. This CDR3 has 16 amino acids.

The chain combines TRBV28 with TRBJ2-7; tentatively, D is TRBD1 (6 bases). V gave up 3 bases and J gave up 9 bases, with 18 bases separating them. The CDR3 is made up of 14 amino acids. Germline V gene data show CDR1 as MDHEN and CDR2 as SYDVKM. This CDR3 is CASSLSRGSGGQYF. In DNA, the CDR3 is TGTGCCAGCAGTTTGTCCAGGGGCTCCGGTGGGCAGTACTTC.

The CDR3 loop is CASSTRLRAQNTGELFF. DNA for the CDR3: TGTGCCAGCAGCACTCGGCTGAGGGCCCAGAACACCGGGGAGCTGTTTTTT. The rearrangement links TRBV21-1 to TRBJ2-2; the listed D gene, TRBD2, was not tested against the DNA. TRBV21-1 is flagged as a pseudogene. The CDR3 runs to 17 residues.

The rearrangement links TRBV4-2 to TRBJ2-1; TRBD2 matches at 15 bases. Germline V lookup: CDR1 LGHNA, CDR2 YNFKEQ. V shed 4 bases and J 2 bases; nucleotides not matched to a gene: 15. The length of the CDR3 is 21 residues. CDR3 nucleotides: TGTGCCAGCAGCCGTATTGAGATCGGACTAGCGGGAGGGCCTACCTACAATGAGCAGTTCTTC. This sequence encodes CASSRIEIGLAGGPTYNEQFF.

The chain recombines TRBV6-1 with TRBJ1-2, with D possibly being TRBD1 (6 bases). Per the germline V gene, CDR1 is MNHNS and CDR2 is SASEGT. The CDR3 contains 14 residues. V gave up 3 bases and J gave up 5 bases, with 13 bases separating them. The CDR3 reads CASSDRTALYGYTF. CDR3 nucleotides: TGTGCCAGCAGTGACCGGACAGCCCTATATGGCTACACCTTC.

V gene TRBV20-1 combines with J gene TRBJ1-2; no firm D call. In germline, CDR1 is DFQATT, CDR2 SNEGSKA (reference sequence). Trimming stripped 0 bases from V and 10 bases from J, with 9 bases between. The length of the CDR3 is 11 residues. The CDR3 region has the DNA TGCAGTGCTAGAGATCGTCTTCCCTACACCTTC. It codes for CSARDRLPYTF.

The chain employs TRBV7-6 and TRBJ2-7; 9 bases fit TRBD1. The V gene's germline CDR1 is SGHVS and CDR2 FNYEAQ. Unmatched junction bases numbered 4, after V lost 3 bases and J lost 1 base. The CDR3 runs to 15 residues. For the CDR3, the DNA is TGTGCCAGCAGCTTTGGGACAGGGAGATCCTACGAGCAGTACTTC. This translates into CASSFGTGRSYEQYF.

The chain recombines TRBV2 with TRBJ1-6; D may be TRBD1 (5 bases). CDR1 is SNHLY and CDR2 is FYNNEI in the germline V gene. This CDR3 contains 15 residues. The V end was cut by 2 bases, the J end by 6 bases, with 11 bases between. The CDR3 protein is CASSERRQGNSPLHF. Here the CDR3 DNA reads TGTGCCAGCAGTGAACGAAGGCAGGGTAATTCACCCCTCCACTTT.

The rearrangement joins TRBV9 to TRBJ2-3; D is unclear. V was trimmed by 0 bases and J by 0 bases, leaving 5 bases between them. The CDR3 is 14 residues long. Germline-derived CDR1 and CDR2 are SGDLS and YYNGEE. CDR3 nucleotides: TGTGCCAGCAGCGTAGTAACTAGCACAGATACGCAGTATTTT. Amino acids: CASSVVTSTDTQYF.

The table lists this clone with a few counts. The CDR3 DNA sequence: TGTGCCAGCAGCTTAGTAATTCTAGCGGGGGGCTACGAGCAGTACTTC. Its translation: CASSLVILAGGYEQYF. The V call is TRBV7-2, the J call TRBJ2-7; 11 nucleotides line up with TRBD2. This CDR3 comprises 16 residues. J was trimmed by 3 bases and V by 1 base; bases with no gene match: 5. From germline, CDR1 is SGHTA and CDR2 FQGNSA.